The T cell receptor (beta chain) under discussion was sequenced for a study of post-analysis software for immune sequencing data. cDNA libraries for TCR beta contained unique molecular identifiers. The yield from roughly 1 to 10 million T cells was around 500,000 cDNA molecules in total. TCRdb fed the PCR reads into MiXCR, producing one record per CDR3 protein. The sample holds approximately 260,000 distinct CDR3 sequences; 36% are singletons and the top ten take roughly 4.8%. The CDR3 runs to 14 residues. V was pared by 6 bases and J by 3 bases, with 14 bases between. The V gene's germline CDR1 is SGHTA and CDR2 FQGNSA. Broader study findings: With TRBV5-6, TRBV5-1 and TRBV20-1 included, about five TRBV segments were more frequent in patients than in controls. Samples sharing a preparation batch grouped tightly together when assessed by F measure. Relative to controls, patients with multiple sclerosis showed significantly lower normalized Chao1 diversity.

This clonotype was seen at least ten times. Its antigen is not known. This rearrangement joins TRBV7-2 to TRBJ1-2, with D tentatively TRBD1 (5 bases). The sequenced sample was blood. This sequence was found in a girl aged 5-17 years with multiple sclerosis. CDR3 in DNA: TGTGCCAGCAGGTGGGCGTGGGGCGACTATGGCTACACCTTC. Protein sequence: CASRWAWGDYGYTF.